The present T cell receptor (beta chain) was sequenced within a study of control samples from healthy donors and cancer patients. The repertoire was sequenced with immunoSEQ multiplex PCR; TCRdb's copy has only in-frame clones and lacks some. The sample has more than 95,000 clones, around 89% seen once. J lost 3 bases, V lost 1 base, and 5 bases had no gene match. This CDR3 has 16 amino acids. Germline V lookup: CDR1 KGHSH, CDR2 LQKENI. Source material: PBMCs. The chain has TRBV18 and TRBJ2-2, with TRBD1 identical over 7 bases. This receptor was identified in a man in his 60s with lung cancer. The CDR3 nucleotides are TGTGCCAGCTCACCACAGACAGGGTGGCACACCGGGGAGCTGTTTTTT. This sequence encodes CASSPQTGWHTGELFF. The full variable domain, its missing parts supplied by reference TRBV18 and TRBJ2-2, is NAGVMQNPRHLVRRRGQEARLRCSPMKGHSHVYWYRQLPEEGLKFMVYLQKENIIDESGMPKERFSAEFPKEGPSILRIQQVVRGDSAAYFCASSPQTGWHTGELFFGEGSRLTVL.